The 26 T cell receptor beta chains presented below share a single source sample, sequenced in a study of blood T cells in healthy people across ages. Primed by a sample-barcoded 5' primer and a J-beta primer mix, a second PCR proceeded for 7 to 11 cycles. MiXCR, run by TCRdb on the 5' RACE reads, gives a single entry per CDR3 protein. The table records 550,000 to 750,000 distinct CDR3 sequences, roughly 20% of them present only once. Sequenced: blood. Every receptor here comes from a man in his sixties or seventies in good health.

Ten or more counts support this clonotype. The J gene is TRBJ2-1, the V gene TRBV13; 8 bases fit TRBD2. Germline values: CDR1 PRHDT, CDR2 FYEKMQ (reference sequence). The J segment lost 7 bases and the V segment lost 0 bases, leaving 14 bases of the junction unmatched. This CDR3 region has 18 residues. The CDR3 coding sequence is TGTGCCAGCAGCTTAGGGCCCTCAGCGGGAGTGTCGCGTAATGAGCAGTTCTTC. It yields the protein CASSLGPSAGVSRNEQFF.

In this sample, this clonotype turned up a few times. V and J are TRBV7-2 and TRBJ2-5; 7 nucleotides line up with TRBD1. The CDR3 is made up of 12 amino acids. The V and J ends lost 4 bases and 14 bases, in that order; junction bases with no gene match: 10. Germline CDR1 is SGHTA and CDR2 is FQGNSA. The CDR3 sequence: CASSSYGTVVYF. The DNA for the CDR3 is TGTGCCAGCAGCTCATATGGGACAGTGGTATACTTC.

V usage is TRBV7-8 and J usage is TRBJ1-6; D is possibly TRBD1 (6 bases). This CDR3 spans 17 amino acids. Germline CDR1 reads SGHVS; CDR2 reads FQNEAQ. V dropped 1 base and J dropped 7 bases, with 17 bases sitting between them. CDR3 residues: CASSLVRSGQSNSPLHF. For the CDR3, the DNA is TGTGCCAGCAGCTTAGTTCGTTCGGGACAAAGCAATTCACCCCTCCACTTT. Supplemented by reference TRBV7-8 and TRBJ1-6, the full variable domain reads GAGVSQSPRYKVAKRGQDVALRCDPISGHVSLFWYQQALGQGPEFLTYFQNEAQLDKSGLPSDRFFAERPEGSVSTLKIQRTQQEDSAVYLCASSLVRSGQSNSPLHFGNGTRLTVT.

This clonotype occurred many times. The genes are TRBV15 and TRBJ1-1; D is ambiguous. In germline, CDR1 is LNHNV, CDR2 YYDKDF (reference sequence). This CDR3 has 15 amino acids. Trimming pared 0 bases from V and 1 base from J, leaving 9 bases between. The CDR3 sequence: CATSRDWQENTEAFF. CDR3 bases: TGTGCCACCAGCAGAGATTGGCAGGAGAACACTGAAGCTTTCTTT.

The V and J genes are TRBV7-9 and TRBJ1-4; TRBD1 agrees at 8 bases. Per the germline V gene, CDR1 is SEHNR and CDR2 is FQNEAQ (reference sequence). V shed 0 bases, J shed 7 bases, and the junction held 4 bases outside the gene matches. The CDR3 consists of 15 residues. CDR3 DNA sequence: TGTGCCAGCAGCTTAGCTGGACAGGGTCGTGAAAAACTGTTTTTT. Its translation: CASSLAGQGREKLFF.

The rearrangement links TRBV7-2 to TRBJ2-1, with 7 bases aligning to TRBD1. Germline V gives CDR1 SGHTA, CDR2 FQGNSA. This CDR3 comprises 14 residues. Trimming took 7 bases from V and 1 from J; bases not matched to a gene: 4. CDR3 nucleotides: TGTGCCAGCAACATGGACAGGTCCTACAATGAGCAGTTCTTC. The encoded protein is CASNMDRSYNEQFF.

The gene calls are TRBV7-9 and TRBJ2-5; 13 nucleotides match TRBD2. With 6 bases clipped from V and 2 bases from J, the junction kept 3 bases outside the gene matches. Germline CDR1 and CDR2: SEHNR and FQNEAQ (reference sequence). This CDR3 spans 15 amino acids. The CDR3 nucleotides read TGTGCCAGCAGACCGACTAGCGGGAGGCAAGAGACCCAGTACTTC. Protein sequence: CASRPTSGRQETQYF.

This chain uses TRBV29-1 with TRBJ2-7, with 9 nucleotides matching TRBD1. V was pared by 7 bases and J by 5 bases, with 12 bases of the junction left unmatched. The CDR3 runs 14 residues. Germline V gene data show CDR1 as SQVTM and CDR2 as ANQGSEA. The CDR3 nucleotides are TGCAGCGCAGCGCCGGGACAGGGAATCCACGAGCAGTACTTC. Translation gives CSAAPGQGIHEQYF.

This clonotype was found a few times. The chain recombines TRBV9 with TRBJ1-1, with D uncertain. V lost 3 bases and J lost 2, with 11 bases in between. Per the germline V gene, CDR1 is SGDLS and CDR2 is YYNGEE. This CDR3 has 14 amino acids. The CDR3 loop is CASSAQDINTEAFF. As DNA, the CDR3 is TGTGCCAGCAGCGCCCAGGATATTAACACTGAAGCTTTCTTT.

The rearrangement links TRBV19 to TRBJ2-7; 7 bases are shared with TRBD2. Per germline, CDR1 LNHDA and CDR2 SQIVND (reference sequence). This CDR3 is 17 amino acids long. V shed 6 bases, J shed 6 bases, and the junction held 20 bases outside the gene matches. This CDR3 is CASSFGGSGVPYGEQYF. DNA of the CDR3: TGTGCCAGTAGCTTCGGCGGGAGTGGTGTGCCCTACGGCGAGCAGTACTTC.

Only a few counts were recorded for this clonotype. Since a much larger clone is just one base distant, this may be a read error. The chain is built from TRBV5-1 and TRBJ2-7; D remains ambiguous. The CDR3 totals 12 residues. Germline CDR1 and CDR2: SGHRS and YFSETQ. The CDR3 loop is CASSYPSHEQYF. The CDR3 DNA reads TGCGCCAGCAGCTACCCCTCCCACGAGCAGTACTTC.

This clonotype was recorded a few times. J is TRBJ2-5 and V is TRBV5-5; a weak D match, TRBD2 (6 bases). The CDR3 sequence is 14 residues long. Germline values: CDR1 SGHKS, CDR2 YYEKEE (reference sequence). V was pared by 4 bases and J by 1 base, with 11 bases between. For the CDR3, the DNA is TGTGCCAGCAGCCCGGGGGACTTCCAAGAGACCCAGTACTTC. The encoded protein is CASSPGDFQETQYF.

This sequence joins TRBV2 and TRBJ2-1; TRBD1 agrees at 8 bases. In germline, CDR1 is SNHLY, CDR2 FYNNEI. This CDR3 has 15 residues. Trimming removed 6 bases from V and 4 bases from J; junction bases left unmatched: 8. The CDR3 reads CASSFGTGPYNEQFF. The CDR3 DNA reads TGTGCCAGCAGCTTCGGGACAGGACCTTACAATGAGCAGTTCTTC.

This clonotype was seen a few times. This chain connects TRBV5-5 to TRBJ2-5; D gene ambiguous. Looked up from germline, CDR1 is SGHKS and CDR2 is YYEKEE (reference sequence). Trimming removed 4 bases at V and 5 bases at J, with 21 bases between. The CDR3 sequence is 16 residues long. The CDR3 sequence is CASSTYGNPSGETQYF. CDR3 in DNA: TGTGCCAGCAGCACGTACGGAAACCCCTCGGGCGAGACCCAGTACTTC.

This clonotype was observed at least ten times. CDR3 amino acids: CASSLALAGLETQYF. CDR3 coding DNA: TGCGCCAGCAGCTTGGCCCTTGCGGGCTTGGAGACCCAGTACTTC. The V call is TRBV5-1, the J call TRBJ2-5; TRBD2 might be the D (5 bases). V was pared by 0 bases and J by 5 bases, with 14 bases between. Germline CDR1 is SGHRS and CDR2 is YFSETQ. The CDR3 covers 15 residues.

The V gene is TRBV29-1, the J gene TRBJ2-5, with 8 nucleotides matching TRBD1. CDR1 and CDR2 (germline): SQVTM, ANQGSEA. The ends lost 6 bases at V and 2 bases at J; junction bases unmatched: 5. The CDR3 spans 13 residues. In DNA form, the CDR3 reads TGCAGCGTGGGATGGACAGGGCAAGAGACCCAGTACTTC. Amino acids: CSVGWTGQETQYF.

This clonotype appeared a few times. One end of the junction does not line up with germline, which may come from a read error. This rearrangement joins TRBV7-3 to TRBJ2-6, with a weak D call TRBD1 (5 bases). The CDR3 extends over 16 amino acids. Germline CDR1 reads SGHTA; CDR2 reads FQGTGA. The CDR3 DNA sequence: TGTGCCAGCAGCTTAAACTACGCATCTGGGGCCAGCGTCCTGACTTTC. This translates into CASSLNYASGASVLTF. Full variable domain (missing parts from reference TRBV7-3 and TRBJ2-6): GAGVSQTPSNKVTEKGKYVELRCDPISGHTALYWYRQSLGQGPEFLIYFQGTGAADDSGLPNDRFFAVRPEGSVSTLKIQRTERGDSAVYLCASSLNYASGASVLTFGAGSRLTVL.

This clonotype showed up just a few times. The V gene is TRBV5-1, the J gene TRBJ2-3, with a tentative D call TRBD1 (5 bases). The CDR3 length is 16 residues. The V end was cut by 0 bases, the J end by 2 bases, with 13 bases between. In germline, CDR1 is SGHRS, CDR2 YFSETQ. CDR3 DNA: TGCGCCAGCAGCTTGGGGTTAGGGGTCGCCACAGATACGCAGTATTTT. Translation: CASSLGLGVATDTQYF.

The J gene is TRBJ2-2, the V gene TRBV5-6, with D possibly TRBD2 on 6 matching bases. With 2 bases removed from V and 2 bases from J, the gap between germline ends came to 13 bases. This CDR3 spans 16 amino acids. CDR1 SGHDT and CDR2 YYEEEE come from the germline V gene. The CDR3 DNA reads TGTGCCAGCAGCTTTTCCCAGCGGGTTAACACCGGGGAGCTGTTTTTT. It yields the protein CASSFSQRVNTGELFF.

This clonotype was recorded a few times. The rearrangement joins TRBV7-2 to TRBJ2-2, with unresolved D. The CDR3 runs 17 residues. The V end lost 3 bases, the J end lost 2 bases, and 16 bases lay between the germline ends. Germline values: CDR1 SGHTA, CDR2 FQGNSA. CDR3 sequence (DNA): TGTGCCAGCAGCTTGGGCGTGTCCTCGGCCAACACCGGGGAGCTGTTTTTT. It yields the protein CASSLGVSSANTGELFF.

This clonotype was found many times. J is TRBJ2-7 and V is TRBV28; D could derive from TRBD1 or TRBD2 (5 bases each). V lost 5 bases to trimming and J lost 9 bases, with 11 bases between them. The V gene's germline CDR1 is MDHEN and CDR2 SYDVKM. The CDR3 runs 11 residues. CDR3 DNA sequence: TGTGCCAGCAGTACACTGAGGGGGCAGTACTTC. Translation gives CASSTLRGQYF.

In this sample, this clonotype turned up many times. V gene TRBV10-3 combines with J gene TRBJ2-2; a weak D match, TRBD2 (5 bases). The CDR3 totals 12 residues. Germline V lookup: CDR1 ENHRY, CDR2 SYGVKD. The V end was cut by 4 bases, the J end by 6 bases, with 6 bases between. CDR3 DNA: TGTGCCATCAGTGCTAGCCCCGGGGAGCTGTTTTTT. It specifies CAISASPGELFF.

This clonotype was picked up a small number of times. V and J are TRBV10-3 and TRBJ1-4, with D perhaps TRBD1 (5 bases). This CDR3 has 15 residues. V lost 5 bases to trimming and J lost 4 bases, with 14 bases between them. CDR1 and CDR2 (germline): ENHRY, SYGVKD. As DNA, the CDR3 is TGTGCCATCAGTAGATCCGGGACTGGTAATGAAAAACTGTTTTTT. As protein: CAISRSGTGNEKLFF.

This clonotype was observed a few times. This chain links TRBV29-1 with TRBJ2-7; 8 bases line up with TRBD1. V was pared by 8 bases and J by 3 bases, with 6 bases of the junction left unmatched. CDR3 length: 12 residues. The germline V gene has CDR1 SQVTM and CDR2 ANQGSEA. CDR3 loop: CSFTDRGYEQYF. The CDR3, as DNA: TGCAGCTTTACCGACAGGGGCTACGAGCAGTACTTC.

For this clonotype: One junction end disagrees with the germline gene, perhaps due to a read error. The chain carries TRBV5-1 and TRBJ2-5, with a possible D match to TRBD1 (6 bases). The length of the CDR3 is 19 residues. In germline, CDR1 is SGHRS, CDR2 YFSETQ. Here the CDR3 DNA reads TGCGCCAGCAGCTCATCGGGACACACGAGAGGATCTGGCCAAGAGACACAGTACTTC. Protein sequence: CASSSSGHTRGSGQETQYF.

Points on this clonotype: This clone may be a read error of a much larger clone one base away. The chain joins TRBV6-5 to TRBJ2-5; D is unclear. The CDR3 has 14 amino acids. Germline CDR1 reads MNHEY; CDR2 reads SVGAGI. The CDR3 sequence: CASSYSPAQEAQYF. The CDR3, as DNA: TGTGCCAGCAGTTACTCGCCCGCGCAAGAGGCCCAGTACTTC.